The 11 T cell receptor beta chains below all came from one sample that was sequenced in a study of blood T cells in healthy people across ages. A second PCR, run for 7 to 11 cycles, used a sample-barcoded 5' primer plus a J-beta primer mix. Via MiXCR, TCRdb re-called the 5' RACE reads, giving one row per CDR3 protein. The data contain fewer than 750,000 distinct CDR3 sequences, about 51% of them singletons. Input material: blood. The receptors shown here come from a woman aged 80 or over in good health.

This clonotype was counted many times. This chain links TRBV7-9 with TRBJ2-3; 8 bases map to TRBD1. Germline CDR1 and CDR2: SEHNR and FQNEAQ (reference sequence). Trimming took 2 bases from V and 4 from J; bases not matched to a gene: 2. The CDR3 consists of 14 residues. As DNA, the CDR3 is TGTGCCAGCAGCTTATCAGGGGGCGCAGATACGCAGTATTTT. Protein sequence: CASSLSGGADTQYF.

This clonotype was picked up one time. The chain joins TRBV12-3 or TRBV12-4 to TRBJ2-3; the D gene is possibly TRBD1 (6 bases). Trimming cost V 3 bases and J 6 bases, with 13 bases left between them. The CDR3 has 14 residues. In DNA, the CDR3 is TGTGCCAGCAGTTTTGGACAGAATGAGGATACGCAGTATTTT. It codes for CASSFGQNEDTQYF.

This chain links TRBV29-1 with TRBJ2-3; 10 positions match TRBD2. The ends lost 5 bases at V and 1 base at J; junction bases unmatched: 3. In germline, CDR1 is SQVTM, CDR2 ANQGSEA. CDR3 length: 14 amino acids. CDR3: CSVPGTSGTDTQYF. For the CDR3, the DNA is TGCAGCGTTCCCGGGACTAGCGGCACAGATACGCAGTATTTT.

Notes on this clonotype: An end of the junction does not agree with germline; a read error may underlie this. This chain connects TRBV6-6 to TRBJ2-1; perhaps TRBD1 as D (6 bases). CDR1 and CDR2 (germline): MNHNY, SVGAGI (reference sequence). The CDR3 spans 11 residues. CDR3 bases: TGTGCCAGTAGGGGGAGCGGCGAGCAGTTCTTT. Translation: CASRGSGEQFF.

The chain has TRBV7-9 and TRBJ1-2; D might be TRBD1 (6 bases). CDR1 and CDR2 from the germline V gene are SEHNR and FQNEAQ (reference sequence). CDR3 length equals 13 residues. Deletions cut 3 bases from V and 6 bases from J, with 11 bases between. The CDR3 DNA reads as TGTGCCAGCAGCTTTACTCCAGGGGATGGCTACACCTTC. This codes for CASSFTPGDGYTF.

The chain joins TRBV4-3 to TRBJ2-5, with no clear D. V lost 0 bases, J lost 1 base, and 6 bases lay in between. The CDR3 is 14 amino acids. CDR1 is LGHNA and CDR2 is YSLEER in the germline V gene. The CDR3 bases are TGCGCCAGCAGCCAAGAACTCGGCCAAGAGACCCAGTACTTC. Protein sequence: CASSQELGQETQYF.

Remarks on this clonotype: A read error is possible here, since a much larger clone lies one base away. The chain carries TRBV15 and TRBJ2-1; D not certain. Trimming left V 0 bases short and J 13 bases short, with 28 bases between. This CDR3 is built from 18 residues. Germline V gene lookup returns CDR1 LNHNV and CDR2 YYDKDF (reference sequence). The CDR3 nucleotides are TGTGCCACCAGCAGAGATCGGCCCTTGGCCAAGGGCTATGAGACCCAGTTCTTC. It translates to CATSRDRPLAKGYETQFF.

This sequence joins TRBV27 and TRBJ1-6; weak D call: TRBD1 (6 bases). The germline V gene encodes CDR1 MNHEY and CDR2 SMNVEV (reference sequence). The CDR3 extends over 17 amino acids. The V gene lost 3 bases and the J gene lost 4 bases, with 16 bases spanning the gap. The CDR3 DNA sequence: TGTGCCAGCAGTTTGGACGGCAGGGGCGCGTATAATTCACCCCTCCACTTT. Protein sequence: CASSLDGRGAYNSPLHF.

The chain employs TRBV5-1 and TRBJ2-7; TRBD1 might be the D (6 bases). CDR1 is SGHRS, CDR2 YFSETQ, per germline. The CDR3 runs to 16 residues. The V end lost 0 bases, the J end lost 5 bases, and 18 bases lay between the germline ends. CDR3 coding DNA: TGCGCCAGCAGCTTGGAAGGGACAAAAGAGGGACACGAGCAGTACTTC. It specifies CASSLEGTKEGHEQYF.

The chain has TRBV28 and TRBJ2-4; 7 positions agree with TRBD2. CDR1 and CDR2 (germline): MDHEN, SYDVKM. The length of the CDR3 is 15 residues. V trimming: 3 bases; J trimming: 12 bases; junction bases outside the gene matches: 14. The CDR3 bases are TGTGCCAGCAGTTTCGACCGACTAGCAGCCCGATCTCAGTACTTC. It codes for CASSFDRLAARSQYF.

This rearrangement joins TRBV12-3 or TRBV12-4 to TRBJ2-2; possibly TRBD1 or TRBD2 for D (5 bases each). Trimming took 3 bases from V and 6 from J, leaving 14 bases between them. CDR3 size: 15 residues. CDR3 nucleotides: TGTGCCAGCAGTTTGCATGCGGGCAGGGCCGGGGAGCTGTTTTTT. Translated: CASSLHAGRAGELFF.